This TCR beta chain was captured in a study of post-analysis software for immune sequencing data. Unique molecular identifiers were built into the TCR beta cDNA libraries. TCRdb re-derived calls from the PCR reads in MiXCR, one entry per CDR3 protein. This table has 150,000 to 200,000 distinct CDR3 sequences, roughly 34% appearing once. This clonotype was counted ten times or more. Trimming left V 1 base short and J 13 bases short, with 15 bases between. The CDR3 runs to 13 residues. This specimen consisted of blood, obtained after autologous hematopoietic stem cell transplantation. The sequence was collected from a girl between 10 and 17 years old with multiple sclerosis. The chain is built from TRBV12-3 or TRBV12-4 and TRBJ2-3; D is uncertain. The CDR3 loop is CASSLGTLTREYF. The CDR3 region has the DNA TGTGCCAGCAGTTTAGGGACCCTAACCCGAGAGTATTTT.